This T cell receptor beta chain emerged from a study of monozygotic twins with cystic fibrosis. V was shortened by 7 bases and J by 1 base, with 16 bases between the two germline ends. Germline V lookup: CDR1 MNHNY, CDR2 SVGAGI (reference sequence). The CDR3 totals 16 residues. Measured with immunoSEQ multiplex PCR; TCRdb has only the in-frame clones, and not every one. The sample records roughly 15,000 clones, over 85% being singletons. The TCR comes from a girl aged 2 to 10 with cystic fibrosis. Input material: blood. The rearrangement uses TRBV6-6 and TRBJ2-2; D is perhaps TRBD2 (5 bases). CDR3 bases: TGTGCCAGCACCAAAAATCCGGGGAAGAACACCGGGGAGCTGTTTTTT. The encoded protein is CASTKNPGKNTGELFF.